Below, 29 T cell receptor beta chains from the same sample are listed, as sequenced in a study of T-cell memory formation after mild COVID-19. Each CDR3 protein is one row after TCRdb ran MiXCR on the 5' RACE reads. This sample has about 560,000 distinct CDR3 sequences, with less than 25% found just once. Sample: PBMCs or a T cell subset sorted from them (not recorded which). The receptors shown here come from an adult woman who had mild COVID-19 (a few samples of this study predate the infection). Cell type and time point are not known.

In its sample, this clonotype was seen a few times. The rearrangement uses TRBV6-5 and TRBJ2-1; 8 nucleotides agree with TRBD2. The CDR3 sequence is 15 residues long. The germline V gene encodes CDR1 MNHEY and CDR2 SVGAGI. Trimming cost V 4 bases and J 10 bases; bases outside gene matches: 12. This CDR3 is CASSFTSGRLWEQFF. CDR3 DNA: TGTGCCAGCAGTTTTACTAGCGGCCGGCTGTGGGAGCAGTTCTTC.

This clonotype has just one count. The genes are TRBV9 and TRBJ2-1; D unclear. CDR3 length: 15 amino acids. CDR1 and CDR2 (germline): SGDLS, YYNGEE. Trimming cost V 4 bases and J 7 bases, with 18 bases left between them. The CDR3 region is CASSIRARASNEQFF. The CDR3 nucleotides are TGTGCCAGCAGCATACGGGCTAGAGCTTCGAATGAGCAGTTCTTC.

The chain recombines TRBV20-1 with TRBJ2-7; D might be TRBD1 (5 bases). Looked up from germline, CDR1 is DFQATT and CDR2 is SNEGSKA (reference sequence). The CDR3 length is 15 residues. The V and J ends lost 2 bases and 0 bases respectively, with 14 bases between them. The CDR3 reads CSARSRLQGSYEQYF. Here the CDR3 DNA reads TGCAGTGCTAGAAGCCGACTCCAGGGCTCCTACGAGCAGTACTTC.

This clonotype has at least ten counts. The chain's CDR3 is CASSQAVAGLQETQYF. The CDR3 coding sequence is TGTGCCAGCAGCCAAGCGGTAGCGGGCCTACAAGAGACCCAGTACTTC. The rearrangement joins TRBV4-2 to TRBJ2-5, with TRBD2 identical over 7 bases. CDR1 is LGHNA and CDR2 is YNFKEQ in the germline V gene. V gave up 1 base and J gave up 2 bases; unmatched junction bases: 7. This CDR3 region has 16 residues.

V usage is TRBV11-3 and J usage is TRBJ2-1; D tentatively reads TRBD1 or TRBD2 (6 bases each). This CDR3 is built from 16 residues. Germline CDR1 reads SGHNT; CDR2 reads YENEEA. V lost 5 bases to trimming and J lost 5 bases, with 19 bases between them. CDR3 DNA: TGTGCCAGCAGCACCGGGGGCGGGGTTGCCAACAATGAGCAGTTCTTC. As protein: CASSTGGGVANNEQFF.

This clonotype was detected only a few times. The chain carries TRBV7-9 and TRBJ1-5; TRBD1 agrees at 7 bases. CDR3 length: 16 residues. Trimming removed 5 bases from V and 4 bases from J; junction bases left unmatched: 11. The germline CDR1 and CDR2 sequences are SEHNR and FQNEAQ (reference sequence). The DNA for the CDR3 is TGTGCCAGCAGCCGTCAGGGGGTAGCCCTTAATCAGCCCCAGCATTTT. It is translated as CASSRQGVALNQPQHF.

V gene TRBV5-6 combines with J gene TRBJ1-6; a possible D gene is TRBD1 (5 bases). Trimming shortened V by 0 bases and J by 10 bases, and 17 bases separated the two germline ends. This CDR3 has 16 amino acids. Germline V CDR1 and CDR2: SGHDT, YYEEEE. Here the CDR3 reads CASSLAGAPGSSPLHF. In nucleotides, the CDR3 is TGTGCCAGCAGCTTGGCCGGGGCGCCCGGAAGCTCACCCCTCCACTTT.

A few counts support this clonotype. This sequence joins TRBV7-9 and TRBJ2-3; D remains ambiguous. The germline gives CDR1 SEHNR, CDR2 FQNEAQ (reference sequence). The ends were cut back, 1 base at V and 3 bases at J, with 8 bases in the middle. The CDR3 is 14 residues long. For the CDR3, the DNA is TGTGCCAGCAGCTTAGATCCCGAGACAGATACGCAGTATTTT. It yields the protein CASSLDPETDTQYF.

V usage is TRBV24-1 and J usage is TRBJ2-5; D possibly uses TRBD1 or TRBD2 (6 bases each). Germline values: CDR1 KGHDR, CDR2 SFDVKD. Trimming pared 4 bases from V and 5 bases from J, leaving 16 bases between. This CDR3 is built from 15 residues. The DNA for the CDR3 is TGTGCCACCAGTGACTCGGGGGCCAGGTGGGAGACCCAGTACTTC. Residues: CATSDSGARWETQYF.

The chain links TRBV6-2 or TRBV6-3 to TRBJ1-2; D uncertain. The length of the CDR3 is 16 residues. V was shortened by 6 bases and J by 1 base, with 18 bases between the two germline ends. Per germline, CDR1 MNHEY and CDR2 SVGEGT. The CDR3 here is CASSSQRNPHNYGYTF. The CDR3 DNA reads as TGTGCCAGCAGCTCACAGCGGAACCCGCATAACTATGGCTACACCTTC.

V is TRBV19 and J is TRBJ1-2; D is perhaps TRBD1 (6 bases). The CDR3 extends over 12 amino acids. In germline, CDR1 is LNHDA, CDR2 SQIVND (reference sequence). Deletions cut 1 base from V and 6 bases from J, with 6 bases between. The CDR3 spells CASSIGTDGYTF. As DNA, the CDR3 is TGTGCCAGTAGTATAGGGACAGATGGCTACACCTTC.

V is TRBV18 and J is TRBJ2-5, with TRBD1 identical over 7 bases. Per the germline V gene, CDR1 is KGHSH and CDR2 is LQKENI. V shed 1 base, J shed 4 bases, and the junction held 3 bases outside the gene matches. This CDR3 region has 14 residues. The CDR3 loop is CASSPLNRGETQYF. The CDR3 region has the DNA TGTGCCAGCTCACCACTTAACAGGGGAGAGACCCAGTACTTC. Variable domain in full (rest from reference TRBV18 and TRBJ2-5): NAGVMQNPRHLVRRRGQEARLRCSPMKGHSHVYWYRQLPEEGLKFMVYLQKENIIDESGMPKERFSAEFPKEGPSILRIQQVVRGDSAAYFCASSPLNRGETQYFGPGTRLLVL.

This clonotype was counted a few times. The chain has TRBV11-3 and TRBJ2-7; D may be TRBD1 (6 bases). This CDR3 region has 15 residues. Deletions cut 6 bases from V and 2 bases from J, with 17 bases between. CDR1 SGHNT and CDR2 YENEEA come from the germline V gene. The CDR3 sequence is CASRQGTGIAYEQYF. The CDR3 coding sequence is TGTGCCAGCAGACAAGGTACAGGGATTGCCTACGAGCAGTACTTC.

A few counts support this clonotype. The CDR3 loop reads CASSFSLLGADTQYF. The CDR3 DNA reads TGCGCCAGCAGCTTCAGCCTCCTAGGCGCAGATACGCAGTATTTT. J is TRBJ2-3 and V is TRBV5-1; no clear D gene. CDR1 and CDR2 from the germline V gene are SGHRS and YFSETQ. The ends were cut back, 2 bases at V and 4 bases at J, with 14 bases in the middle. The CDR3 extends over 15 amino acids.

The CDR3, as DNA: TGTGCCAGCAGACGCGGACTAGCGGGAGAAGGAGTGAGAGAGACCCAGTACTTC. Its protein product is CASRRGLAGEGVRETQYF. The chain links TRBV12-3 or TRBV12-4 to TRBJ2-5, with TRBD2 matching 13 bases. The CDR3 is made up of 18 amino acids. Trimming cost V 6 bases and J 4 bases; bases outside gene matches: 14.

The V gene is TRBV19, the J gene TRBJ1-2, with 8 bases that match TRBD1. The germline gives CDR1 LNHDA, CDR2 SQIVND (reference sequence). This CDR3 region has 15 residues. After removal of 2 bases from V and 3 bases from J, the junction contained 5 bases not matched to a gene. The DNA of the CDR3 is TGTGCCAGTAGTATACAGGGGGCGCAGGACTATGGCTACACCTTC. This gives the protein CASSIQGAQDYGYTF.

The CDR3 DNA sequence: TGTGCCAGCTCCAGGACCGGGACTACCCAAGCTTTCTTT. Residues: CASSRTGTTQAFF. The chain links TRBV6-5 to TRBJ1-1; D might be TRBD1 (5 bases). The CDR3 covers 13 residues. Germline CDR1 is MNHEY and CDR2 is SVGAGI. Deletions cut 8 bases from V and 9 bases from J, with 19 bases between.

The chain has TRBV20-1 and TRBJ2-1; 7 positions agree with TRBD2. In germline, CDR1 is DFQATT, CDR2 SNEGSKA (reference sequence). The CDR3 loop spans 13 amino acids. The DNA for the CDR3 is TGCAAAGGGCGGGGGAGCTCCTACAATGAGCAGTTCTTC. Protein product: CKGRGSSYNEQFF.

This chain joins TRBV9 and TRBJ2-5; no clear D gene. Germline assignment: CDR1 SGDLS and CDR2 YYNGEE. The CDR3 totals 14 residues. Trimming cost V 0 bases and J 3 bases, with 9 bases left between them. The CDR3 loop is CASSVDGTKETQYF. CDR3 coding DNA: TGTGCCAGCAGCGTAGACGGTACAAAAGAGACCCAGTACTTC.

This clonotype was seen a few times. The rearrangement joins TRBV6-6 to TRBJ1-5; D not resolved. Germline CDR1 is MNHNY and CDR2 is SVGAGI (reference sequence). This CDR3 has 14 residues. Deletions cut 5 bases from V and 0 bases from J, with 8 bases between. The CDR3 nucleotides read TGTGCCAGCAGTCAAAGGGCTAGCAATCAGCCCCAGCATTTT. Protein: CASSQRASNQPQHF.

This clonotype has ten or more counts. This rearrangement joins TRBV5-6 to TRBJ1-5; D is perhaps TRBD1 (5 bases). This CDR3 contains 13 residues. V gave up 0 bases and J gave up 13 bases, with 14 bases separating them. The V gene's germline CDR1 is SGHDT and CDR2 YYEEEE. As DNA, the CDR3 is TGTGCCAGCAGCTTGGGGATCGCCGGGGGTCAGCATTTT. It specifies CASSLGIAGGQHF.

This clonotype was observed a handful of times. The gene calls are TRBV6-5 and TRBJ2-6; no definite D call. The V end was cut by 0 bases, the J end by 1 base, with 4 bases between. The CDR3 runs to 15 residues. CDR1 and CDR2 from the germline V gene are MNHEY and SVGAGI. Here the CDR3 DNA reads TGTGCCAGCAGTTACTCGGGTTCTGGGGCCAACGTCCTGACTTTC. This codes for CASSYSGSGANVLTF.

DNA of the CDR3: TGCGCCAGCAGCTCGGGGGGAACACCGGATCGAGACGAGCAGTACTTC. Protein: CASSSGGTPDRDEQYF. The J gene is TRBJ2-7, the V gene TRBV5-1; 7 bases are shared with TRBD2. Germline V CDR1 and CDR2: SGHRS, YFSETQ. The J segment lost 5 bases and the V segment lost 3 bases, leaving 14 bases of the junction unmatched. The CDR3 has 16 amino acids.

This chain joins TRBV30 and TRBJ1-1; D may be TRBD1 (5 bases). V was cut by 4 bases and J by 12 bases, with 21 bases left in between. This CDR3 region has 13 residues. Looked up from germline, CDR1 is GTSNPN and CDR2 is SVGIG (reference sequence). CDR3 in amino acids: CAWTPDSGFGTFF. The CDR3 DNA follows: TGTGCCTGGACTCCCGACAGTGGGTTCGGGACTTTCTTT.

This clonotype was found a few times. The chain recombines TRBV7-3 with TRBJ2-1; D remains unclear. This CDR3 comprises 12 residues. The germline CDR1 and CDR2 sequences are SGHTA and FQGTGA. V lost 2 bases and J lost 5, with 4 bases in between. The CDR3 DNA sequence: TGTGCCAGCAGCTTATCAAACAATGAGCAGTTCTTC. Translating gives CASSLSNNEQFF.

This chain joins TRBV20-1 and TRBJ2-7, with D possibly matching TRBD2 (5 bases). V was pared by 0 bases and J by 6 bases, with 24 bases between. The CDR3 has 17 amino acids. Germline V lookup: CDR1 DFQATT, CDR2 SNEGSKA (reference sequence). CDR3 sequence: CSARDRSRTGRGLEQYF. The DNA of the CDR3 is TGCAGTGCTAGAGACCGATCGCGGACGGGTCGCGGGCTCGAGCAGTACTTC.

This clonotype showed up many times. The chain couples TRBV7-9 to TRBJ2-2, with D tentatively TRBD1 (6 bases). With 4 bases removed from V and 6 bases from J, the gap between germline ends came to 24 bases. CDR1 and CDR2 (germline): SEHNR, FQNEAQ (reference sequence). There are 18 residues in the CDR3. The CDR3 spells CASSSSGRQGKGSGELFF. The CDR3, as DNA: TGTGCCAGCAGCTCCTCCGGGCGTCAGGGGAAAGGCTCCGGGGAGCTGTTTTTT.

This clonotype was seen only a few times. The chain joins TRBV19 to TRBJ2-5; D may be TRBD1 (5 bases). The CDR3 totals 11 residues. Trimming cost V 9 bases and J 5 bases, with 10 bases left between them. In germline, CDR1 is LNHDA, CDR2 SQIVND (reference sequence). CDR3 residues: CASQKGETQYF. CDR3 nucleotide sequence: TGTGCCAGCCAAAAGGGGGAGACCCAGTACTTC.

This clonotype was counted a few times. The CDR3 spells CAWTPPGTGVTEAFF. The CDR3 DNA sequence: TGTGCCTGGACCCCCCCCGGGACAGGGGTGACTGAAGCTTTCTTT. The V and J genes are TRBV30 and TRBJ1-1, with 10 positions matching TRBD1. J was trimmed by 5 bases and V by 4 bases; bases with no gene match: 10. Germline CDR1 and CDR2: GTSNPN and SVGIG (reference sequence). The CDR3 covers 15 residues.